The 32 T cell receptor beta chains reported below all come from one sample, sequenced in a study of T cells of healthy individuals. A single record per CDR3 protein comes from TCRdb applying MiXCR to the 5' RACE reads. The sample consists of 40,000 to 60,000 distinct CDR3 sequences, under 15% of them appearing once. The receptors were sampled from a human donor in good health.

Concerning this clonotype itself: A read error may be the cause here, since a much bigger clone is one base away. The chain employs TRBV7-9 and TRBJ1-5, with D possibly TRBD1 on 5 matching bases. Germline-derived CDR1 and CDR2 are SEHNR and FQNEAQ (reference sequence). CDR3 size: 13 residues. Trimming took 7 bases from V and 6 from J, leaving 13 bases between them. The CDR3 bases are TGTGCCAGCACCCGAGGGGTGAGTCAGCCCCAGCATTTT. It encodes CASTRGVSQPQHF.

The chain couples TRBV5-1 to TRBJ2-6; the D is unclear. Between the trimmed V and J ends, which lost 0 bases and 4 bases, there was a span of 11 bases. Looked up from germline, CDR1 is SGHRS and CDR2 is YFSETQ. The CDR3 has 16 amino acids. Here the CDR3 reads CASSLAWGSGANVLTF. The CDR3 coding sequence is TGCGCCAGCAGCTTGGCCTGGGGTTCCGGGGCCAACGTCCTGACTTTC.

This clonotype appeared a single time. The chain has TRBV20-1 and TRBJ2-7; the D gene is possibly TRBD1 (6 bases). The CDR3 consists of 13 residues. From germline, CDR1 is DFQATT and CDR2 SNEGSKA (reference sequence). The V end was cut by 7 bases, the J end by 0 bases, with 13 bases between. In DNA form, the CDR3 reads TGCAGTGTTCGGACAGCTGGCTCCTACGAGCAGTACTTC. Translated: CSVRTAGSYEQYF.

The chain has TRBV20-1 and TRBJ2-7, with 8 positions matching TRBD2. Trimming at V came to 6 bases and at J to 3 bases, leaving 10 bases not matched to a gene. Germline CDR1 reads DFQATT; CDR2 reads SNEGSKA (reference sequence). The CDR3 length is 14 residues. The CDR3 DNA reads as TGCAGTGCCAGGGGCGCGGGGGGAGTCTACGAGCAGTACTTC. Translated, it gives CSARGAGGVYEQYF.

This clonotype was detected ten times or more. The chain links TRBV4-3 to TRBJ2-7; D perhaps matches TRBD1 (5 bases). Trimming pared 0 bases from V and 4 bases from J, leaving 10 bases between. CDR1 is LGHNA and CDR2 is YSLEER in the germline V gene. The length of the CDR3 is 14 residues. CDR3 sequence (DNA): TGCGCCAGCAGCCAAGATGGGGCCGGATACGAGCAGTACTTC. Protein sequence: CASSQDGAGYEQYF.

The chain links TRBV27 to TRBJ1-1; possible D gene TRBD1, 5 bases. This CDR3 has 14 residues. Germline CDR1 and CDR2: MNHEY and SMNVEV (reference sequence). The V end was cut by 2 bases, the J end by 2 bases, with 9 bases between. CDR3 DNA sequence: TGTGCCAGCAGTTTACGGCAGGGAAACACTGAAGCTTTCTTT. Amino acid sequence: CASSLRQGNTEAFF.

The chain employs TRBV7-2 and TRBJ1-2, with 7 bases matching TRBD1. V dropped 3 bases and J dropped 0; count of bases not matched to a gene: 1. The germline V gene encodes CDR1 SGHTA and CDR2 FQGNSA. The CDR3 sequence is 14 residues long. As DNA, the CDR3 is TGTGCCAGCAGCTTTCAGGGGGCTAACTATGGCTACACCTTC. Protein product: CASSFQGANYGYTF.

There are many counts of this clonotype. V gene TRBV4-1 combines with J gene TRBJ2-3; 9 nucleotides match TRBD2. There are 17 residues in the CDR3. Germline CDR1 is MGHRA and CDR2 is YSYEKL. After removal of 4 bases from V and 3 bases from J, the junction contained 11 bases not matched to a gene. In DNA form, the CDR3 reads TGCGCCAGCAGCCGCCTATCCACGGCGGGGGGGACAGATACGCAGTATTTT. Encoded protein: CASSRLSTAGGTDTQYF.

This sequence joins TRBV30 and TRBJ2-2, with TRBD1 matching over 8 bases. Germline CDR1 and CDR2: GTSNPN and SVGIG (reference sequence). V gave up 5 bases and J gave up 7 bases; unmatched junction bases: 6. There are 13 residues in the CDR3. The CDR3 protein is CAWGQGADGELFF. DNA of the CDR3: TGTGCCTGGGGTCAGGGGGCGGACGGGGAGCTGTTTTTT.

CDR3 sequence (DNA): TGCAGTGCTCCGGATGGACTAGCGGGAGTGACCGGGGAGCTGTTTTTT. This encodes CSAPDGLAGVTGELFF. V is TRBV20-1 and J is TRBJ2-2; 13 bases agree with TRBD2. There are 16 residues in the CDR3. Germline assignment: CDR1 DFQATT and CDR2 SNEGSKA (reference sequence). V dropped 5 bases and J dropped 5; count of bases not matched to a gene: 8.

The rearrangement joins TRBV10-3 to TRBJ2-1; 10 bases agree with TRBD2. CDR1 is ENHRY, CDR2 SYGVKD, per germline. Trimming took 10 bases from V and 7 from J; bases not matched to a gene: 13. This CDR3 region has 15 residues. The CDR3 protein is CASCPLSGRGNEQFF. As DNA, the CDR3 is TGTGCCAGCTGCCCCCTAAGCGGGAGGGGGAATGAGCAGTTCTTC.

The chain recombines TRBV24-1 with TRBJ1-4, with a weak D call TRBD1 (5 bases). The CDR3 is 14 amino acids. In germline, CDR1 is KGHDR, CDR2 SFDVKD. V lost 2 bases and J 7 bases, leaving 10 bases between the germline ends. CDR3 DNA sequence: TGTGCCACCAGTGATTCGGCAGGGAGTGAAAAACTGTTTTTT. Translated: CATSDSAGSEKLFF.

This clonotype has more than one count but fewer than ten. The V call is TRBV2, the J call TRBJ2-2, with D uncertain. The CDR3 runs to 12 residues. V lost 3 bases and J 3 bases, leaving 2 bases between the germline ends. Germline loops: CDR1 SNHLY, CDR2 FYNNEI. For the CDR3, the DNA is TGTGCCAGCAGTGATGACACCGGGGAGCTGTTTTTT. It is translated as CASSDDTGELFF.

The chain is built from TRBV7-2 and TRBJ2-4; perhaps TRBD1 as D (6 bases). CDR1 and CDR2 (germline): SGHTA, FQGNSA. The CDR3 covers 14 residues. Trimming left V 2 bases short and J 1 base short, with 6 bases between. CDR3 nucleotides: TGTGCCAGCAGCTTAAGGGGGGCCAAAAACATTCAGTACTTC. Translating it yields CASSLRGAKNIQYF.

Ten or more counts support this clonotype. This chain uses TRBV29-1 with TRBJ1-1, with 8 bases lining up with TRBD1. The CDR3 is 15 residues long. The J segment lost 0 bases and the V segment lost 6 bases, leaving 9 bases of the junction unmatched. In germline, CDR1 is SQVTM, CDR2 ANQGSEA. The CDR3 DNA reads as TGCAGCGTCCAGGACAGGGATACAATGAACACTGAAGCTTTCTTT. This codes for CSVQDRDTMNTEAFF.

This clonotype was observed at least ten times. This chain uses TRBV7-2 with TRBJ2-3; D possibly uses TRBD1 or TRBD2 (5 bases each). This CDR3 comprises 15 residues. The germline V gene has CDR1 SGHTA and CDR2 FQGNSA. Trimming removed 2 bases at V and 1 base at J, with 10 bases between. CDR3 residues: CASSLTWGRTDTQYF. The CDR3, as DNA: TGTGCCAGCAGCTTAACTTGGGGACGCACAGATACGCAGTATTTT.

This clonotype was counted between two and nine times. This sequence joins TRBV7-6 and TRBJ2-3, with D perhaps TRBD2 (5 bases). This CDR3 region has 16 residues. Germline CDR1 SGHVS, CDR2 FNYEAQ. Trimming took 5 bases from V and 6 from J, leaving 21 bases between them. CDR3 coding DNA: TGTGCCAGCAGCCCCGGGCCCTATTCCCGCGGGGATACGCAGTATTTT. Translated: CASSPGPYSRGDTQYF.

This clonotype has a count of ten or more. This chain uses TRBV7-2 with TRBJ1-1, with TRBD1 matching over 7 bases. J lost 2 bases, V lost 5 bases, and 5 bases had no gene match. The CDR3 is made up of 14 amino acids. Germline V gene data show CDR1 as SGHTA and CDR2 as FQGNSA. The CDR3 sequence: CASSRDRQNTEAFF. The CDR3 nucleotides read TGTGCCAGCAGCCGGGACAGACAAAACACTGAAGCTTTCTTT.

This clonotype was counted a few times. The CDR3 protein is CASSLGGPTGELFF. The CDR3 nucleotides are TGTGCCAGCAGCTTAGGGGGGCCCACCGGGGAGCTGTTTTTT. This chain joins TRBV7-2 and TRBJ2-2, with D perhaps matching TRBD1 (6 bases). The CDR3 consists of 14 residues. Trimming cost V 1 base and J 4 bases, with 7 bases left between them. Per the germline V gene, CDR1 is SGHTA and CDR2 is FQGNSA.

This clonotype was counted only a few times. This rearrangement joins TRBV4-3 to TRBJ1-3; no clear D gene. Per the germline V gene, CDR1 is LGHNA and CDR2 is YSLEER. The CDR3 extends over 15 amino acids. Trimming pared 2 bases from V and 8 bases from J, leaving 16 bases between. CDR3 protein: CASSQFYGEEDTIYF. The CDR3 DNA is TGCGCCAGCAGCCAATTCTATGGGGAGGAAGACACCATATATTTT.

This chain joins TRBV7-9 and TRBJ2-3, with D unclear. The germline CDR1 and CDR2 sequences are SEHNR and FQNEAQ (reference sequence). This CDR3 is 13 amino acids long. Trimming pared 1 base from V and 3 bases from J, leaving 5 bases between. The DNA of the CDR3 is TGTGCCAGCAGCTTAGTTTTAACAGATACGCAGTATTTT. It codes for CASSLVLTDTQYF.

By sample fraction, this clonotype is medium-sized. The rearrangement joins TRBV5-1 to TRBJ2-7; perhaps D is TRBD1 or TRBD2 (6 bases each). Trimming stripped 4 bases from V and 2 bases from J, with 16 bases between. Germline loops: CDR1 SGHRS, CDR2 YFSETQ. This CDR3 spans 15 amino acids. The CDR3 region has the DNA TGCGCCAGCAGCCTCAGCGGAGGGGGAGCCTACGAGCAGTACTTC. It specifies CASSLSGGGAYEQYF.

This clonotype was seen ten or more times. DNA for the CDR3: TGTGCCAGCAGCTTAAGCCCTGCGGCGGGAGTGTATAATGAGCAGTTCTTC. This gives the protein CASSLSPAAGVYNEQFF. The chain couples TRBV7-2 to TRBJ2-1, with 7 bases identical to TRBD2. The CDR3 loop spans 17 amino acids. CDR1 SGHTA and CDR2 FQGNSA come from the germline V gene. V was clipped by 2 bases and J by 7 bases; unmatched bases: 14.

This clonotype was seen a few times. In DNA form, the CDR3 reads TGCAGCGCGAAAAAGGACTATGGCTACACCTTC. It is translated as CSAKKDYGYTF. The genes are TRBV29-1 and TRBJ1-2; D remains unclear. Per the germline V gene, CDR1 is SQVTM and CDR2 is ANQGSEA. The CDR3 covers 11 residues. V lost 7 bases, J lost 3 bases, and 9 bases lay in between.

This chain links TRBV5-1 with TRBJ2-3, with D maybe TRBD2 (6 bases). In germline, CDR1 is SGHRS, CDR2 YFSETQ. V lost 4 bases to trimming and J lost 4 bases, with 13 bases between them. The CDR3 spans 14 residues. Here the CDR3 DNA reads TGCGCCAGCAGCCCCGGGGGTGCCTCAGATACGCAGTATTTT. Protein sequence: CASSPGGASDTQYF.

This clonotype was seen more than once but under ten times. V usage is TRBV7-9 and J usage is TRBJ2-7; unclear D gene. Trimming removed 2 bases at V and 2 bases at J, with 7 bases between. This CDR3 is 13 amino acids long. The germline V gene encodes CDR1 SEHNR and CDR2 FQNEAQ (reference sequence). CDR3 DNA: TGTGCCAGCAGCTTATACGGTACCTACGAGCAGTACTTC. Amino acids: CASSLYGTYEQYF.

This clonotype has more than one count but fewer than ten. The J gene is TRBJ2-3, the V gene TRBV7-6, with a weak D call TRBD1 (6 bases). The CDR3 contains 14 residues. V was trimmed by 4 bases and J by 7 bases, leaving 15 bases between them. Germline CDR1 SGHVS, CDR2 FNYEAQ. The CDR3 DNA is TGTGCCAGCAGCTCACCTATTACAGGGAATACGCAGTATTTT. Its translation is CASSSPITGNTQYF. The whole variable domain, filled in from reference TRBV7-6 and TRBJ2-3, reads GAGVSQSPRYKVTKRGQDVALRCDPISGHVSLYWYRQALGQGPEFLTYFNYEAQQDKSGLPNDRFSAERPEGSISTLTIQRTEQRDSAMYRCASSSPITGNTQYFGPGTRLTVL.

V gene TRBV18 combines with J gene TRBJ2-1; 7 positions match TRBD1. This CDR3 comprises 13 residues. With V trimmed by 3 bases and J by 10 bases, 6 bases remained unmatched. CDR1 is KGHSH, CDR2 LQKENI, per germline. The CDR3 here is CASSPSLGQEQFF. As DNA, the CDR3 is TGTGCCAGCTCACCGTCCCTGGGACAGGAGCAGTTCTTC.

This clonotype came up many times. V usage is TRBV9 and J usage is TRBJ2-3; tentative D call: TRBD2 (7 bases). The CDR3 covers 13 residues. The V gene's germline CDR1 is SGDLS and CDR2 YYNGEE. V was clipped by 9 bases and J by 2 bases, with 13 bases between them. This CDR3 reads CATAAGATDTQYF. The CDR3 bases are TGTGCCACTGCCGCGGGGGCCACAGATACGCAGTATTTT.

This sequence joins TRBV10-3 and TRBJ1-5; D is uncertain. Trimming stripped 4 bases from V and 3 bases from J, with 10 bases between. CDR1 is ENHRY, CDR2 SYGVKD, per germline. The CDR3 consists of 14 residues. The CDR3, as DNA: TGTGCCATCAGTGTTGAGGGTACCAATCAGCCCCAGCATTTT. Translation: CAISVEGTNQPQHF.

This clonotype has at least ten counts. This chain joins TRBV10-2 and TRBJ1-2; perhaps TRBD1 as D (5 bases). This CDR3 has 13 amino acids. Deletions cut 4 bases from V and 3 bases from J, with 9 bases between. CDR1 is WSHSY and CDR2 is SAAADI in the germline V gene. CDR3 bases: TGCGCCAGCAGTGTACAGGCGGACTATGGCTACACCTTC. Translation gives CASSVQADYGYTF.

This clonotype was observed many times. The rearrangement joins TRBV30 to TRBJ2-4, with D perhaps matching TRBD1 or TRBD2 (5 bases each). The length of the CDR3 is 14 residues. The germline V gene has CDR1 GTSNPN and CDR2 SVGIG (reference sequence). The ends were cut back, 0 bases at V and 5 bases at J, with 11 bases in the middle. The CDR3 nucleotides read TGTGCCTGGAGTGTATCGGGGCGACAAAACATTCAGTACTTC. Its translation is CAWSVSGRQNIQYF.